The 17 T cell receptor beta chains presented below share a single source sample, sequenced in a study of regulatory T cells in long-lasting Graves disease. The authors built TCR beta libraries using iRepertoire HTBI primers and Arm-PCR of CDR3 regions. Using its own MiXCR run on the multiplex PCR reads, TCRdb lists one record per CDR3 protein. The profile covers about 450,000 distinct CDR3 sequences, with about 15% appearing a single time and around a sixth taken by the ten largest. Specified time point: newly diagnosed GD, antithyroid drugs for less than 3 months. Construction of the TCR library relied on RNA isolated from PBMCs. This sample was also put to use in a study of T cells in Graves' hyperthyroidism and ophthalmopathy.

The input for sequencing was peripheral blood mononuclear cells (PBMCs), taken at new diagnosis, from a patient treated with antithyroid drugs. The receptors shown here come from a woman aged 45-65 years with Graves disease.

As to this clonotype: It is likely a read error: a sequence one base away is far more abundant. This chain connects TRBV11-1 to TRBJ2-5, with no clear D. In germline, CDR1 is SGHAT, CDR2 FQDESV (reference sequence). The CDR3 loop spans 11 amino acids. The CDR3 is CASSLGPVQSF. The CDR3 coding sequence is TGTGCCAGCAGCTTAGGACCGGTGCAGTCCTTC. The complete variable domain, with remaining parts taken from reference TRBV11-1 and TRBJ2-5, reads EAEVAQSPRYKITEKSQAVAFWCDPISGHATLYWYRQILGQGPELLVQFQDESVVDDSQLPKDRFSAERLKGVDSTLKIQPAELGDSAMYLCASSLGPVQSFGPGTRLLVL.

This clonotype came up many times. This chain uses TRBV28 with TRBJ1-1; no clear D. V gave up 6 bases and J gave up 3 bases, with 8 bases separating them. Germline assignment: CDR1 MDHEN and CDR2 SYDVKM. The CDR3 spans 12 residues. This chain's CDR3 is CASREWDTEAFF. CDR3 nucleotide sequence: TGTGCCAGCAGGGAGTGGGACACTGAAGCTTTCTTT.

This clonotype was seen ten or more times. The V call is TRBV29-1, the J call TRBJ2-1, with 7 bases lining up with TRBD2. Germline CDR1 reads SQVTM; CDR2 reads ANQGSEA. This CDR3 has 15 residues. With 6 bases clipped from V and 6 bases from J, the junction kept 14 bases outside the gene matches. The CDR3 DNA follows: TGCAGCGTGCCGGTCGGGCTAGCGGACATCAATGAGCAGTTCTTC. This sequence encodes CSVPVGLADINEQFF.

The sample holds a few counts of this clonotype. The V call is TRBV5-1, the J call TRBJ2-5, with D perhaps matching TRBD2 (6 bases). There are 14 residues in the CDR3. The V and J ends lost 0 bases and 6 bases respectively, with 12 bases between them. Germline V gene sequence: CDR1 SGHRS, CDR2 YFSETQ. The CDR3 DNA sequence: TGCGCCAGCAGCTTGGGACTAGGGGAGAAGACCCAGTACTTC. Translating gives CASSLGLGEKTQYF.

This clonotype appeared many times. This chain joins TRBV2 and TRBJ2-2, with unresolved D. V was pared by 4 bases and J by 2 bases, with 11 bases between. The CDR3 is 15 amino acids. Germline V CDR1 and CDR2: SNHLY, FYNNEI. For the CDR3, the DNA is TGTGCCAGCAGTGGACTCAGTATTAACACCGGGGAGCTGTTTTTT. Translation gives CASSGLSINTGELFF.

A remark on this clonotype: A read error is possible here, since a much larger clone lies one base away. This chain uses TRBV6-2 or TRBV6-3 with TRBJ2-1; 7 bases map to TRBD1. The CDR3 loop spans 13 amino acids. Per germline, CDR1 MNHEY and CDR2 SVGEGT. V was pared by 4 bases and J by 10 bases, with 7 bases of the junction left unmatched. The CDR3 loop reads CASSSVGGYEQFF. CDR3 nucleotides: TGTGCCAGCAGTTCGGTAGGGGGCTACGAGCAGTTCTTC.

This clonotype was observed a single time. The chain has TRBV12-3 or TRBV12-4 and TRBJ2-2; 10 bases match TRBD2. Losses at the gene ends were 5 bases for V and 6 bases for J; bases not matched to a gene: 3. The CDR3 spans 14 residues. CDR3: CASSPSGGAGELFF. The DNA of the CDR3 is TGTGCCAGCAGTCCTAGCGGGGGTGCCGGGGAGCTGTTTTTT.

CDR3 nucleotide sequence: TGTGCCAGCAGTTACTCCAGGGGGCGAACAGATACGCAGTATTTT. Its translation: CASSYSRGRTDTQYF. The genes are TRBV28 and TRBJ2-3; 8 positions match TRBD1. The CDR3 is 15 residues long. Per germline, CDR1 MDHEN and CDR2 SYDVKM. With 4 bases clipped from V and 3 bases from J, the junction kept 6 bases outside the gene matches.

The table lists this clonotype with a few counts. The chain employs TRBV24-1 and TRBJ2-2, with D uncertain. V gave up 8 bases and J gave up 1 base, with 7 bases separating them. The CDR3 is 13 residues long. Germline CDR1 and CDR2: KGHDR and SFDVKD. The DNA for the CDR3 is TGTGCCACCAAAAAGGGGAACACCGGGGAGCTGTTTTTT. Its translation is CATKKGNTGELFF.

This clonotype was observed at least ten times. The chain is built from TRBV11-2 and TRBJ2-1; 9 nucleotides align to TRBD2. V trimming: 5 bases; J trimming: 2 bases; junction bases outside the gene matches: 7. This CDR3 region has 16 residues. The V gene's germline CDR1 is SGHAT and CDR2 FQNNGV. Here the CDR3 DNA reads TGTGCCAGCAGCCAACGGACTAGCGTTGCCTACAATGAGCAGTTCTTC. This gives the protein CASSQRTSVAYNEQFF. Supplemented by reference TRBV11-2 and TRBJ2-1, the full variable domain reads EAGVAQSPRYKIIEKRQSVAFWCNPISGHATLYWYQQILGQGPKLLIQFQNNGVVDDSQLPKDRFSAERLKGVDSTLKIQPAKLEDSAVYLCASSQRTSVAYNEQFFGPGTRLTVL.

The chain is built from TRBV29-1 and TRBJ1-1; D not certain. Trimming took 4 bases from V and 0 from J, leaving 9 bases between them. Germline V gives CDR1 SQVTM, CDR2 ANQGSEA. The CDR3 sequence is 13 residues long. CDR3: CSVAVRLNTEAFF. In DNA form, the CDR3 reads TGCAGCGTTGCAGTCAGGTTGAACACTGAAGCTTTCTTT.

Of note for this clonotype: Being one base from a much bigger clone, this may be a read error. The chain links TRBV11-2 to TRBJ2-2, with D unclear. Germline CDR1 is SGHAT and CDR2 is FQNNGV. The length of the CDR3 is 12 residues. CDR3 DNA: TGTACCAGCAGCTATATAACCGGGGAGCTGTTTTTT. Amino acids: CTSSYITGELFF. The full variable domain, completed using reference TRBV11-2 and TRBJ2-2, is EAGVAQSPRYKIIEKRQSVAFWCNPISGHATLYWYQQILGQGPKLLIQFQNNGVVDDSQLPKDRFSAERLKGVDSTLKIQPAKLEDSAVYLCTSSYITGELFFGEGSRLTVL.

This clonotype was counted at least ten times. The chain employs TRBV2 and TRBJ2-5, with 7 bases aligning to TRBD1. J gave up 7 bases and V 2 bases, and 10 bases lay outside the gene matches. Germline CDR1 is SNHLY and CDR2 is FYNNEI. CDR3 size: 15 residues. As DNA, the CDR3 is TGTGCCAGCAGTGAATTAGGAACAGGGGCCAGGACCCAGTACTTC. This sequence encodes CASSELGTGARTQYF.

This clonotype was counted between two and nine times. The chain uses TRBV7-9 and TRBJ1-5; D might be TRBD1 (5 bases). The CDR3 has 15 amino acids. V was shortened by 1 base and J by 6 bases, with 13 bases between the two germline ends. Germline assignment: CDR1 SEHNR and CDR2 FQNEAQ (reference sequence). The CDR3 is CASSLGTGTGQPQHF. CDR3 nucleotides: TGTGCCAGCAGCTTAGGTACGGGGACGGGTCAGCCCCAGCATTTT.

The sample holds many counts of this clonotype. The V gene is TRBV29-1, the J gene TRBJ2-7; the match to TRBD2 covers 8 bases. The CDR3 sequence is 14 residues long. Unmatched junction bases numbered 11, after V lost 7 bases and J lost 3 bases. Germline CDR1 reads SQVTM; CDR2 reads ANQGSEA. The DNA for the CDR3 is TGCAGCGCTACGACTACTAGCGGACACTACGAGCAGTACTTC. This encodes CSATTTSGHYEQYF.

For this clonotype: With a much larger clone just one base away, this may be a read error. This chain connects TRBV13 to TRBJ2-3; TRBD1 is a possible D gene (5 bases). The J call is uncertain, as TRBJ1-1 better fits the DNA end. The CDR3 length is 14 residues. Per the germline V gene, CDR1 is PRHDT and CDR2 is FYEKMQ (reference sequence). CDR3 residues: CASSLASGSRGAFF. CDR3 sequence (DNA): TGTGCCAGCAGCTTAGCCTCAGGGTCGCGGGGAGCTTTCTTT.

This clonotype was observed a few times. Germline is not matched at one junction end, which may reflect a read error. This chain uses TRBV7-8 with TRBJ2-3; 7 bases agree with TRBD1. Germline V gene data show CDR1 as SGHVS and CDR2 as FQNEAQ. This CDR3 has 16 amino acids. CDR3 amino acids: CASSLVTGVSTDTHYF. The DNA of the CDR3 is TGTGCCAGCAGCTTAGTAACAGGGGTTAGCACAGATACGCACTATTTT.